A selection of T cell receptor beta chains follows, all from one sample in a study of long-term antiretroviral therapy in people with HIV. The data were produced by immunoSEQ multiplex PCR, yet TCRdb's version contains in-frame clones alone and is incomplete. The sample holds 20,000 or so clones; over 65% are singletons and the top ten take around 15%. The input for sequencing was unsorted PBMCs, taken 0.5 years before starting antiretroviral therapy. These receptors were taken from a woman aged 45-59 years with HIV. Both conserved end residues are trimmed from each CDR3. Rows may omit the clone size; those that give it use once, few, many or a size class.

-	TRBV4-1	TRBJ1-3	ASSRLQGGGGNTIY
once	TRBV5-1	TRBJ2-7	ASSLYSRLYEQY
-	TRBV9	TRBJ1-4	ASSGDRGGGKLF
-	TRBV6-1	TRBJ2-3	ASSGGADTQY
-	TRBV6-1	TRBJ1-1	ASSGPKGFGTEAF
-	TRBV6-4	TRBJ2-6	ASSDSGGANVLT
-	TRBV5-1	TRBJ2-7	ASSLGDRTEQY
-	TRBV5-1	TRBJ1-1	ASTLGQGWDTEAF
few	TRBV20-1	TRBJ1-2	SARDRDGYT
-	TRBV10-1	TRBJ2-7	ASSDDSFYEQY
-	TRBV4-1	TRBJ2-3	ASRGGADTQY
-	TRBV9	TRBJ1-2	ASSAYRDRGIGWYGYT
-	TRBV30	TRBJ1-6	AWSHGLNYYNSPLH